This T cell receptor beta chain stems from a study of blood T cells in healthy people across ages. Trimming took off 6 bases at V and 2 bases at J, with 13 bases between the two ends. The CDR3 is 14 amino acids. The V gene's germline CDR1 is LNHNV and CDR2 YYDKDF (reference sequence). A second PCR of roughly 7 to 11 cycles used a sample-barcoded 5' primer and a J-beta primer mix. TCRdb re-analysed the 5' RACE reads in MiXCR, keeping a single row per CDR3 protein. The sample has about 800,000 distinct CDR3 sequences; about 45% are singletons. V usage is TRBV15 and J usage is TRBJ1-1, with D perhaps TRBD1 (5 bases). Sequencing was carried out using blood. The receptor was derived from an older man in good health. CDR3 in amino acids: CATSPSQGNTEAFF. DNA of the CDR3: TGTGCCACCAGTCCCAGTCAGGGTAACACTGAAGCTTTCTTT.